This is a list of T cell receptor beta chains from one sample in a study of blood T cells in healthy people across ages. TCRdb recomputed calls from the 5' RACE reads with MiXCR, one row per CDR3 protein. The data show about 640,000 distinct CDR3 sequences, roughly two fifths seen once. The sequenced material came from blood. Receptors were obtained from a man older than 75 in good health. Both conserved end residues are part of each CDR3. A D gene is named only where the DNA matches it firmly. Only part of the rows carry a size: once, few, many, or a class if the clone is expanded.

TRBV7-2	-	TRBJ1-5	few	CASSLAGNNQPQHF	TGTGCCAGCAGCCTCGCGGGGAACAATCAGCCCCAGCATTTT
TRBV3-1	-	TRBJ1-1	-	CASSQEGGRNTEAFF	TGTGCCAGCAGCCAAGAGGGGGGGAGAAACACTGAAGCTTTCTTT
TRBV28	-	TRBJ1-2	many	CASSSPYGYTF	TGTGCCAGCAGTTCCCCATATGGCTACACCTTC
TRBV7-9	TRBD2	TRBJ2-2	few	CASSPGLAGDLTGELFF	TGTGCCAGCAGCCCCGGACTAGCGGGAGATCTTACCGGGGAGCTGTTTTTT
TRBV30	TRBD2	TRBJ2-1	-	CAWSVPSGGAYNEQFF	TGTGCCTGGAGTGTACCTAGCGGGGGGGCCTACAATGAGCAGTTCTTC
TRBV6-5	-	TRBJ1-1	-	CASSSRGVGTEAFF	TGTGCCAGCAGTTCAAGGGGCGTGGGCACTGAAGCTTTCTTT
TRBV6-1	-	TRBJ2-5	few	CASSEGGIQETQYF	TGTGCCAGCAGTGAGGGGGGTATCCAAGAGACCCAGTACTTC
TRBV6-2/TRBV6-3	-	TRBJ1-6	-	CASTQTPDSPLHF	TGTGCCAGCACCCAAACCCCGGATTCACCCCTCCACTTT
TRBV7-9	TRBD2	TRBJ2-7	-	CASSLLAGGSIFYEQYF	TGTGCCAGCAGCTTATTAGCGGGAGGTTCGATATTCTACGAGCAGTACTTC
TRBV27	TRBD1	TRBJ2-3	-	CASSLSRDSSDTQYF	TGTGCCAGCAGTTTATCCCGGGACAGTTCAGATACGCAGTATTTT
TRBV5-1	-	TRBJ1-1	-	CASSLDGHTEAFF	TGCGCCAGCAGCTTGGACGGACACACTGAAGCTTTCTTT
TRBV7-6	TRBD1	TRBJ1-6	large	CASSLGQGSSPLHF	TGTGCCAGCAGCTTAGGACAGGGTAGTTCACCCCTCCACTTT
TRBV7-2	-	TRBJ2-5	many	CASSLRAGPKETQYF	TGTGCCAGCAGCTTAAGGGCGGGACCAAAAGAGACCCAGTACTTC
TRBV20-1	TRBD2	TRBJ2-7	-	CSARPAGNYNEQYF	TGCAGTGCTAGGCCAGCGGGAAATTACAATGAGCAGTACTTC
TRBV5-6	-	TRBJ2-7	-	CVSSCGQFYEQYF	TGTGTCAGCAGCTGCGGACAGTTCTACGAGCAGTACTTC
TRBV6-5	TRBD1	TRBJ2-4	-	CASSPGQGREQYF	TGTGCCAGCAGTCCGGGACAGGGTCGGGAGCAGTACTTC
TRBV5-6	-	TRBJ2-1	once	CASSLYSQNYNEQFF	TGTGCCAGCAGCTTGTATAGCCAGAACTACAATGAGCAGTTCTTC
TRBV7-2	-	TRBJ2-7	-	CASSPQRGRGHEQYF	TGTGCCAGCAGCCCCCAGAGAGGGCGGGGGCACGAGCAGTACTTC
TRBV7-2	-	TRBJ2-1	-	CASSPRRLARGNYSEQFF	TGTGCCAGCAGCCCCAGGAGGCTAGCTAGAGGAAACTACAGTGAGCAGTTCTTC
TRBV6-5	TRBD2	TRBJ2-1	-	CASSKSGSSYNEQFF	TGTGCCAGCAGCAAGAGCGGGAGCTCCTACAATGAGCAGTTCTTC
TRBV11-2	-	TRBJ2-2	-	CASSLLQSIIGELFF	TGTGCCAGCAGCTTATTACAGAGTATTATCGGGGAGCTGTTTTTT
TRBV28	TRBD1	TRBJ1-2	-	CANSLGQANYGYTF	TGTGCCAACAGTTTGGGACAGGCTAACTATGGCTACACCTTC
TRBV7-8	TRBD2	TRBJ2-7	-	CASSLRRTSGRNYNEQYF	TGTGCCAGCAGCTTACGAAGGACTAGCGGGAGGAATTACAATGAGCAGTACTTC
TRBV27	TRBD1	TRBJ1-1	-	CASSPQGGRTEAFF	TGTGCCAGCAGTCCACAGGGGGGTAGGACTGAAGCTTTCTTT
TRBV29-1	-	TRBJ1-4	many	CSVGAGIGEKLFF	TGCAGCGTCGGTGCGGGGATAGGGGAAAAACTGTTTTTT
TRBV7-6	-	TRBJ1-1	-	CASSKRTDSEAFF	TGTGCCAGCAGCAAACGAACGGACAGCGAAGCTTTCTTT
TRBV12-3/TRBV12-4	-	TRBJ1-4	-	CASKGGETGSTNEKLFF	TGTGCCAGCAAGGGGGGGGAGACAGGATCAACTAATGAAAAACTGTTTTTT
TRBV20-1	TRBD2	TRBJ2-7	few	CSARVPFSGSHEQYF	TGCAGTGCTAGAGTCCCTTTTAGCGGGAGCCACGAGCAGTACTTC
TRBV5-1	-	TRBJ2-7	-	CASGGRSSYNEQYF	TGCGCCAGCGGGGGCAGGAGCTCCTACAATGAGCAGTACTTC
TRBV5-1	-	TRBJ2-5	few	CASSLAGVPTQETQYF	TGCGCCAGCAGCTTGGCGGGGGTCCCGACCCAAGAGACCCAGTACTTC
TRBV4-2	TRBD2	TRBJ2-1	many	CASSQEGSSGGREQFF	TGTGCCAGCAGCCAAGAGGGGAGTAGCGGGGGTCGTGAGCAGTTCTTC
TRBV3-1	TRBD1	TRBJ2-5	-	CASSQDRGQSPQETQYF	TGTGCCAGCAGCCAAGATCGGGGACAGAGTCCCCAAGAGACCCAGTACTTC
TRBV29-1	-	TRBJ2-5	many	CSAIVLAQYF	TGCAGCGCTATCGTCTTGGCCCAGTACTTC
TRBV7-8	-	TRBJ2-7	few	CASSYQDGSSYEQYF	TGTGCCAGCAGCTACCAAGACGGTAGCTCCTACGAGCAGTACTTC
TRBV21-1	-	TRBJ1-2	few	CASSKVDSNIYGYTF	TGTGCCAGCAGCAAAGTGGACAGCAATATCTATGGCTACACCTTC
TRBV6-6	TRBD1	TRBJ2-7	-	CASSYLGQQSYEQYF	TGTGCCAGCAGTTATCTGGGACAGCAGTCCTACGAGCAGTACTTC
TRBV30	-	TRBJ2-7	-	CACWALAGASSYEQYF	TGTGCCTGTTGGGCCTTGGCGGGGGCGAGCTCCTACGAGCAGTACTTC
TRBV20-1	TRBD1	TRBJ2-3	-	CSASRGTGGDTQYF	TGCAGTGCTAGCCGGGGGACAGGGGGAGATACGCAGTATTTT
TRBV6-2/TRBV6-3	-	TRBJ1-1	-	CASTLDVGNTEAFF	TGTGCCAGCACCTTGGACGTGGGGAACACTGAAGCTTTCTTT
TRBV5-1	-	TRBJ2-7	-	CASSLEDSTYEQYF	TGCGCCAGCAGCCTAGAGGACAGCACCTACGAGCAGTACTTC
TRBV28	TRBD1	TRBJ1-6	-	CASSLNRGRLNSPLHF	TGTGCCAGCAGTTTGAACAGGGGGCGGCTCAATTCACCCCTCCACTTT
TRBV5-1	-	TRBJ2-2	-	CASSHALRTANTGELFF	TGCGCCAGCAGCCATGCTTTGAGGACAGCGAACACCGGGGAGCTGTTTTTT
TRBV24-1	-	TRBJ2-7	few	CATKSGGYEQYF	TGTGCCACCAAATCGGGCGGGTACGAGCAGTACTTC
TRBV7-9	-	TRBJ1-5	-	CASSQFGRDDNQPQHF	TGTGCCAGCAGCCAATTCGGCAGGGATGACAATCAGCCCCAGCATTTT
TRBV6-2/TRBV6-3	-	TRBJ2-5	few	CASSHPAYSGETQYF	TGTGCCAGCAGTCACCCAGCCTACAGCGGGGAGACCCAGTACTTC
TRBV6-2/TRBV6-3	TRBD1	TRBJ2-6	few	CASRKPGQGSGANVLTF	TGTGCCAGCAGAAAACCGGGACAGGGATCTGGGGCCAACGTCCTGACTTTC
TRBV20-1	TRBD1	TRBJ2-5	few	CSARAGQAVQETQYF	TGCAGTGCTAGGGCAGGACAGGCGGTCCAAGAGACCCAGTACTTC
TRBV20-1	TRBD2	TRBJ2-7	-	CSALTPSGQYEQYF	TGCAGTGCCCTTACCCCTAGCGGACAATACGAGCAGTACTTC
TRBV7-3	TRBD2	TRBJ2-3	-	CASSLGTTRTQYF	TGTGCCAGCAGCTTAGGGACTACCCGCACGCAGTATTTT